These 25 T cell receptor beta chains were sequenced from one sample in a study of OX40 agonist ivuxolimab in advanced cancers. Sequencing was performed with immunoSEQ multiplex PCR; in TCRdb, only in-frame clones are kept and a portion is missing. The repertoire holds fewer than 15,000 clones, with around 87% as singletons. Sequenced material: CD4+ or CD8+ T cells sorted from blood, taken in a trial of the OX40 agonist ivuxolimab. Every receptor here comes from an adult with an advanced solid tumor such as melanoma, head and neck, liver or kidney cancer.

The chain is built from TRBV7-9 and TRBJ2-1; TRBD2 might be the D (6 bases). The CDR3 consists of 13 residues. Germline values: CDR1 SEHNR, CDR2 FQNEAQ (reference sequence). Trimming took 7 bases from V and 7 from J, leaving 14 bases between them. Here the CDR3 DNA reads TGTGCCAGCACCTTCAACGGGAGAAATGAGCAGTTCTTC. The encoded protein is CASTFNGRNEQFF.

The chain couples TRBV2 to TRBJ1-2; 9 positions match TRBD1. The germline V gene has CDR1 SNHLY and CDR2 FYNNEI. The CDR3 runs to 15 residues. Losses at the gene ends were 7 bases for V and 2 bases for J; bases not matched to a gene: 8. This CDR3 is CASTGPGTGNYGYTF. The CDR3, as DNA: TGTGCCAGCACCGGTCCCGGGACAGGGAACTATGGCTACACCTTC.

For the CDR3, the DNA is TGCGCCAGCAGCCAATTGTCGGGACTAGCGGGAGTCAATGAGCAGTTCTTC. Translated: CASSQLSGLAGVNEQFF. The chain employs TRBV4-3 and TRBJ2-1; 14 nucleotides align to TRBD2. V trimming: 2 bases; J trimming: 6 bases; junction bases outside the gene matches: 6. Germline V CDR1 and CDR2: LGHNA, YSLEER. The CDR3 has 17 amino acids.

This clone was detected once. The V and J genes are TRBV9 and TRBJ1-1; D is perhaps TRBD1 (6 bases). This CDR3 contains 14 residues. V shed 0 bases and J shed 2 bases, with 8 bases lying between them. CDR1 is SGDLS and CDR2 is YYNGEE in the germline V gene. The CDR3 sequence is CASSVAGANTEAFF. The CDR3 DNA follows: TGTGCCAGCAGCGTAGCGGGGGCCAACACTGAAGCTTTCTTT.

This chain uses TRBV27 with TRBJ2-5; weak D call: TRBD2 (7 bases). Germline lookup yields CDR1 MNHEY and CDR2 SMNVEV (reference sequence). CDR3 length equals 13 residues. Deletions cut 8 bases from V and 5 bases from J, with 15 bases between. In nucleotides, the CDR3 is TGTGCCAGCGGGGGGGCGCCCCAGGAGACCCAGTACTTC. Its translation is CASGGAPQETQYF.

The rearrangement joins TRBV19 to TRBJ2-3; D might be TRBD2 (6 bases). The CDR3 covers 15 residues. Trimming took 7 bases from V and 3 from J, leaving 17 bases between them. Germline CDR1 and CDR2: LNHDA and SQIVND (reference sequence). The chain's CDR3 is CASTLGGSETDTQYF. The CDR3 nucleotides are TGTGCCAGTACCCTAGGAGGGAGTGAAACAGATACGCAGTATTTT.

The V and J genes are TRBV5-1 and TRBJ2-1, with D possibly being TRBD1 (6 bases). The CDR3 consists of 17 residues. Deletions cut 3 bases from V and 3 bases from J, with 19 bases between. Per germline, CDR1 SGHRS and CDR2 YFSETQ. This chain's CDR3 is CASSSHRVNIGYNEQFF. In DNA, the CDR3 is TGCGCCAGCAGCTCGCACAGGGTAAATATTGGCTACAATGAGCAGTTCTTC.

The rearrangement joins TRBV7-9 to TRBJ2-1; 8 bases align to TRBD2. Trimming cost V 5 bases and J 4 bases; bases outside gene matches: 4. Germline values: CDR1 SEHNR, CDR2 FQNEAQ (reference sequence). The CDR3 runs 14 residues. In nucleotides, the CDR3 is TGTGCCAGCAGCGTACTAGCGGAGTACAATGAGCAGTTCTTC. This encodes CASSVLAEYNEQFF.

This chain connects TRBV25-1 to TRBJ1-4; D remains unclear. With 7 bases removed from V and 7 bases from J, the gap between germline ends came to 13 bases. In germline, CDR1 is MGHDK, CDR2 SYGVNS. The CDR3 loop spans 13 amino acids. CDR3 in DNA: TGTGCCAGCATTCCGCCAACGAGTGAAAAACTGTTTTTT. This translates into CASIPPTSEKLFF.

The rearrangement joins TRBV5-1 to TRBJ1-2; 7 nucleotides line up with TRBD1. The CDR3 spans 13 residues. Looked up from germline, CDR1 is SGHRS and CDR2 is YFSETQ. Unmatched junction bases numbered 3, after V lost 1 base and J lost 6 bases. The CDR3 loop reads CASSLIGGDGYTF. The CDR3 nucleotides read TGCGCCAGCAGCTTGATAGGGGGCGATGGCTACACCTTC.

The CDR3 is CASSFPAGAVDTQYF. The CDR3 DNA sequence: TGTGCCAGCAGTTTCCCAGCGGGAGCGGTGGATACGCAGTATTTT. The chain joins TRBV28 to TRBJ2-3, with 8 bases identical to TRBD2. Per germline, CDR1 MDHEN and CDR2 SYDVKM. Losses at the gene ends were 3 bases for V and 6 bases for J; bases not matched to a gene: 8. The length of the CDR3 is 15 residues.

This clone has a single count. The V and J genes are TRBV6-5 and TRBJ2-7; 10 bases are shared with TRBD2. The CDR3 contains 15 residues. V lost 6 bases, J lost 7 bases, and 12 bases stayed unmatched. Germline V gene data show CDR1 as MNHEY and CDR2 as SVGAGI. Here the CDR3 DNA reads TGTGCCAGCAGATCAAGCGGGAGGGCCATCTTTGAGCAGTACTTC. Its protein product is CASRSSGRAIFEQYF.

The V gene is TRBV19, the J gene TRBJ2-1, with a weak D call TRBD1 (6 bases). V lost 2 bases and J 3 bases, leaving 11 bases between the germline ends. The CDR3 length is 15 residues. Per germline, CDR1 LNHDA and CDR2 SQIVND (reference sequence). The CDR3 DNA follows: TGTGCCAGTAGTATACAGGGGATAGACTACAATGAGCAGTTCTTC. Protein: CASSIQGIDYNEQFF.

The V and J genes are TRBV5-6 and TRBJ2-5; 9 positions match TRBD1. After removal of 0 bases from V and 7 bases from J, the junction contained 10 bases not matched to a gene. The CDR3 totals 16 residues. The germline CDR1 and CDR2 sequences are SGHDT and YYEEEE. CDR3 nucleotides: TGTGCCAGCAGCTTGGCCGTGGGACAGGGACCGGGGACCCAGTACTTC. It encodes CASSLAVGQGPGTQYF.

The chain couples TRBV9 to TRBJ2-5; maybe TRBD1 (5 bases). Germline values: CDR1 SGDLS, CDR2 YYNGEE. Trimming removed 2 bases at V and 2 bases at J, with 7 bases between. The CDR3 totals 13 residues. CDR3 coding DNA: TGTGCCAGCAGCGTCCCAGGGCAAGAGACCCAGTACTTC. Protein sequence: CASSVPGQETQYF.

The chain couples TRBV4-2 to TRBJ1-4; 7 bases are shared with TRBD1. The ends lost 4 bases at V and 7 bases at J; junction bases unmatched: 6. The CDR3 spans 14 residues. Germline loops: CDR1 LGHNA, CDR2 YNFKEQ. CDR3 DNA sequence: TGTGCCAGCAGCCCAGACAGGGTTGGTGAAAAACTGTTTTTT. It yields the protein CASSPDRVGEKLFF.

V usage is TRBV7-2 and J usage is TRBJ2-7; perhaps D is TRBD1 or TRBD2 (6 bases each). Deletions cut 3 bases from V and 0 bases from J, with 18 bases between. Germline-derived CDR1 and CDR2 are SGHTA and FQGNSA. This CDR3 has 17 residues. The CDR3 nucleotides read TGTGCCAGCAGCTTCGAGGCGGGACAAGTTAACTCCTACGAGCAGTACTTC. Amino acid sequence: CASSFEAGQVNSYEQYF. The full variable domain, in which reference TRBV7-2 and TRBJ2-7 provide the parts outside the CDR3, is GAGVSQSPSNKVTEKGKDVELRCDPISGHTALYWYRQSLGQGLEFLIYFQGNSAPDKSGLPSDRFSAERTGGSVSTLTIQRTQQEDSAVYLCASSFEAGQVNSYEQYFGPGTRLTVT.

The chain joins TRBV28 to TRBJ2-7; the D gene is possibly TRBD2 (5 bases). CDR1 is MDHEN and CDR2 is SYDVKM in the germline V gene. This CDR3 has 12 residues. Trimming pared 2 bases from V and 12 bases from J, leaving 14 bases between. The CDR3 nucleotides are TGTGCCAGCAGTTTAAGCGGACCGTCCTGGTACTTC. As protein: CASSLSGPSWYF.

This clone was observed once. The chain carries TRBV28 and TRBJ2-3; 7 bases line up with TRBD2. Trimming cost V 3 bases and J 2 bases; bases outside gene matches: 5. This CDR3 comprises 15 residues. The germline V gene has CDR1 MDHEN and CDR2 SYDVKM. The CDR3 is CASSFTGGITDTQYF. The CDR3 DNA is TGTGCCAGCAGTTTTACGGGAGGTATCACAGATACGCAGTATTTT.

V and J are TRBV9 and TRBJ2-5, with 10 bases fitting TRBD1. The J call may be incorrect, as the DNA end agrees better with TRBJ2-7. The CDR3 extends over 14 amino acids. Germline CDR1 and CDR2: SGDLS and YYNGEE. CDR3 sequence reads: CASSAGTGDYEQYF. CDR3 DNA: TGTGCCAGCAGCGCCGGGACAGGGGACTACGAGCAGTACTTC.

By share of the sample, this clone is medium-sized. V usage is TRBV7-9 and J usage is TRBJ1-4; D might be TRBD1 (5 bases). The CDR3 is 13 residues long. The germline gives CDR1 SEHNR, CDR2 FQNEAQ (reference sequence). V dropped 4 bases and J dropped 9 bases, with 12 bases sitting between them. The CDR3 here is CASSSSTEKKLFF. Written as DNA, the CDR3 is TGTGCCAGCAGCTCGTCGACAGAGAAAAAACTGTTTTTT.

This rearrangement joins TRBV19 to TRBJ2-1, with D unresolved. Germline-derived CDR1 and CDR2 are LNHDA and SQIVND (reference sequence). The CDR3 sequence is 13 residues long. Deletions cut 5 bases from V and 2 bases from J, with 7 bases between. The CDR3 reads CASSPATYNEQFF. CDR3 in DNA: TGTGCCAGTAGTCCAGCGACCTACAATGAGCAGTTCTTC.

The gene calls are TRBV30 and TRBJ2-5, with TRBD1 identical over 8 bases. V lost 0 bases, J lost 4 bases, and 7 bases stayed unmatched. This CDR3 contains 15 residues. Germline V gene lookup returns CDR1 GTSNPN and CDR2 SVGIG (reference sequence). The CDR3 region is CAWSVGTGRRETQYF. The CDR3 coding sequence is TGTGCCTGGAGTGTAGGGACAGGTAGACGAGAGACCCAGTACTTC. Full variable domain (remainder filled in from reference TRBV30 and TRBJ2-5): SQTIHQWPATLVQPVGSPLSLECTVEGTSNPNLYWYRQAAGRGLQLLFYSVGIGQISSEVPQNLSASRPQDRQFILSSKKLLLSDSGFYLCAWSVGTGRRETQYFGPGTRLLVL.

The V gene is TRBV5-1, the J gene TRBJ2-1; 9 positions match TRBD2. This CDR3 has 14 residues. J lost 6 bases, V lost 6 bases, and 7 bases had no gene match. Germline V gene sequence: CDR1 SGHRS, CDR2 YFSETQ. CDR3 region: CASTGISGSNEQFF. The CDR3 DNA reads TGCGCCAGCACGGGTATTAGCGGGAGCAATGAGCAGTTCTTC. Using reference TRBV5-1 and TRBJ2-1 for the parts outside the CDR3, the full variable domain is KAGVTQTPRYLIKTRGQQVTLSCSPISGHRSVSWYQQTPGQGLQFLFEYFSETQRNKGNFPGRFSGRQFSNSRSEMNVSTLELGDSALYLCASTGISGSNEQFFGPGTRLTVL.

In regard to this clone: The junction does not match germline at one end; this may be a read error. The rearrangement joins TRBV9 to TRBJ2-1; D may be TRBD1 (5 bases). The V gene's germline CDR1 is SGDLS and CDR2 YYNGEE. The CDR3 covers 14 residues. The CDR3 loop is CASSVGRAHNKQFF. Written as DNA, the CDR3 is TGTGCCAGCAGCGTAGGCAGGGCTCACAATAAGCAGTTCTTC.